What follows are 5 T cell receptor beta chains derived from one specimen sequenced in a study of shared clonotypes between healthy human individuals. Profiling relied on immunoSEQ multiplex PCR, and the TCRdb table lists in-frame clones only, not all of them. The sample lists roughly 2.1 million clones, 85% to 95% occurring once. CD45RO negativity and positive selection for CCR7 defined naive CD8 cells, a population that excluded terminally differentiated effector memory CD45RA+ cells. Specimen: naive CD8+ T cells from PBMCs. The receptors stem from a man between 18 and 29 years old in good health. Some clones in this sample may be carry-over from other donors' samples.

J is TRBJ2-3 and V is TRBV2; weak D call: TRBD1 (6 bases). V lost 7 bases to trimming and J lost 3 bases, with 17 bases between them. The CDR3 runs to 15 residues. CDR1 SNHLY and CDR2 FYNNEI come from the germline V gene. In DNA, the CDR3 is TGTGCCAGCAAAGAGGGGGTCATGATTACAGATACGCAGTATTTT. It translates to CASKEGVMITDTQYF.

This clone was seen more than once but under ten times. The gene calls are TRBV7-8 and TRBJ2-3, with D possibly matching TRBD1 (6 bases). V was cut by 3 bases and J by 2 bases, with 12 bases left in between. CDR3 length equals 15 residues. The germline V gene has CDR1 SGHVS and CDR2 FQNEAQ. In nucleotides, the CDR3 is TGTGCCAGCAGCTTTGGGGACACCCTCACAGATACGCAGTATTTT. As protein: CASSFGDTLTDTQYF.

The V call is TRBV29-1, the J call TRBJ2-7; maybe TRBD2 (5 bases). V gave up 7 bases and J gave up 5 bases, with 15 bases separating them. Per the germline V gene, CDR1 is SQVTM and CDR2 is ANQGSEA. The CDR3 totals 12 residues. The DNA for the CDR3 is TGCAGCGCCCAGAGGGCATCCCACGAGCAGTACTTC. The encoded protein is CSAQRASHEQYF.

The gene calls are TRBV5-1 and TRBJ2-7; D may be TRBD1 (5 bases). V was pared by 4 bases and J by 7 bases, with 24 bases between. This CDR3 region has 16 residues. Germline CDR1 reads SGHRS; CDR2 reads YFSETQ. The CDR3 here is CASSPPEGHDLQEQYF. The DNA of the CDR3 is TGCGCCAGCAGCCCCCCGGAAGGACATGATCTACAGGAGCAGTACTTC. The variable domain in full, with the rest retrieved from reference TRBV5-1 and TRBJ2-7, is KAGVTQTPRYLIKTRGQQVTLSCSPISGHRSVSWYQQTPGQGLQFLFEYFSETQRNKGNFPGRFSGRQFSNSRSEMNVSTLELGDSALYLCASSPPEGHDLQEQYFGPGTRLTVT.

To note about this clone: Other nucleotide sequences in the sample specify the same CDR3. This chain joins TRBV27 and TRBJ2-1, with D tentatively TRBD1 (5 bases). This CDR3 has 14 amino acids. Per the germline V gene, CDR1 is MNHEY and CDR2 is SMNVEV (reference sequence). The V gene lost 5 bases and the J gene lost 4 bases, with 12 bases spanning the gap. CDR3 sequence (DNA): TGTGCCAGCAGTATCTCTGGGGCTTACAATGAGCAGTTCTTC. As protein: CASSISGAYNEQFF.